The T cell receptor beta chain under discussion was sequenced for a study of blood T cells in healthy people across ages. Germline V gene lookup returns CDR1 MDHEN and CDR2 SYDVKM. V lost 4 bases and J lost 6, with 19 bases in between. There are 15 residues in the CDR3. Isolating PBMCs gave at least 6 million of these cells per sample. To note about this clonotype: What it recognizes is unknown.

A second PCR of roughly 7 to 11 cycles used a sample-barcoded 5' primer and a J-beta primer mix. Each of the cDNA molecules was tagged by a template-switch adaptor with 12 random nucleotides. TCRdb reprocessed the 5' RACE reads via MiXCR and lists one record per CDR3 protein. The sample includes roughly 550,000 distinct CDR3 sequences, about 24% of them seen just once. Study-level results: Long-lived donors carried more naive CD4+ cells and greater diversity than aged donors.

These data also formed part of another study, on T cells of mothers and their children. According to that study: Related mother-child pairs shared marginally more repertoire than unrelated pairs, though not significantly.

Specimen: blood. This chain joins TRBV28 and TRBJ2-7; D may be TRBD1 or TRBD2 (5 bases each). The TCR sequence derives from a boy between 5 and 17 years old in good health. The CDR3 is CASSSPGRGSLEQYF. The CDR3 DNA reads as TGTGCCAGCAGTTCCCCGGGACGGGGATCTCTCGAGCAGTACTTC.